The 28 T cell receptor beta chains below come from one sample, sequenced in a study of CD8 T cells in ankylosing spondylitis. TCRdb re-called the 5' RACE reads through MiXCR, storing one row per CDR3 protein. The sample holds approximately 200,000 distinct CDR3 sequences, roughly 13% seen once. The material sequenced was blood, either unsorted or a sorted T cell fraction (not recorded which). All receptors derive from a male donor with ankylosing spondylitis or in good health (not recorded which).

This clonotype occurred a few times. The CDR3 loop reads CASSQLQGAQPQHF. The CDR3 DNA sequence: TGCGCCAGCAGCCAGTTACAGGGAGCTCAGCCCCAGCATTTT. The V gene is TRBV4-1, the J gene TRBJ1-5; a possible D gene is TRBD1 (6 bases). The ends were cut back, 3 bases at V and 6 bases at J, with 12 bases in the middle. CDR1 and CDR2 from the germline V gene are MGHRA and YSYEKL. The CDR3 is 14 residues long.

In this sample, this clonotype turned up a few times. The chain is built from TRBV6-5 and TRBJ1-1; D remains ambiguous. The CDR3 length is 13 residues. The germline V gene has CDR1 MNHEY and CDR2 SVGAGI. Trimming shortened V by 0 bases and J by 4 bases, and 6 bases separated the two germline ends. CDR3 region: CASSYSKVTEAFF. CDR3 in DNA: TGTGCCAGCAGTTACTCGAAAGTCACTGAAGCTTTCTTT.

The rearrangement uses TRBV12-5 and TRBJ2-2, with D possibly being TRBD1 (6 bases). Germline V gene data show CDR1 as LGHNT and CDR2 as FRNRAP. CDR3 length: 17 amino acids. With 0 bases removed from V and 1 base from J, the gap between germline ends came to 12 bases. This CDR3 reads CASGLVGSRGNTGELFF. CDR3 DNA: TGTGCTAGTGGTTTGGTAGGGAGCAGGGGGAACACCGGGGAGCTGTTTTTT.

This clonotype was seen only a few times. The CDR3 loop reads CSVDRTSGLNEQFF. The CDR3 DNA follows: TGCAGCGTTGATAGGACTAGCGGACTCAATGAGCAGTTCTTC. The chain links TRBV29-1 to TRBJ2-1, with 10 positions matching TRBD2. Looked up from germline, CDR1 is SQVTM and CDR2 is ANQGSEA. V shed 3 bases, J shed 6 bases, and the junction held 5 bases outside the gene matches. The CDR3 runs 14 residues.

This clonotype was seen many times. The chain is built from TRBV11-2 and TRBJ1-1, with 7 bases fitting TRBD1. Germline V gene sequence: CDR1 SGHAT, CDR2 FQNNGV. The CDR3 consists of 12 residues. Trimming removed 5 bases from V and 6 bases from J; junction bases left unmatched: 3. The CDR3 here is CASSPTGAEAFF. For the CDR3, the DNA is TGTGCCAGCAGCCCCACAGGGGCTGAAGCTTTCTTT.

In this sample, this clonotype turned up a few times. The chain employs TRBV7-9 and TRBJ2-7; no reliable D call. The CDR3 totals 12 residues. Germline assignment: CDR1 SEHNR and CDR2 FQNEAQ (reference sequence). Trimming left V 5 bases short and J 3 bases short, with 8 bases between. The DNA of the CDR3 is TGTGCCAGCAGCCGAGGAGTCTACGAGCAGTACTTC. Translated, it gives CASSRGVYEQYF. Full variable domain (remainder filled in from reference TRBV7-9 and TRBJ2-7): DTGVSQNPRHKITKRGQNVTFRCDPISEHNRLYWYRQTLGQGPEFLTYFQNEAQLEKSRLLSDRFSAERPKGSFSTLEIQRTEQGDSAMYLCASSRGVYEQYFGPGTRLTVT.

This chain joins TRBV20-1 and TRBJ2-7; D is possibly TRBD1 (6 bases). Deletions cut 3 bases from V and 5 bases from J, with 20 bases between. Germline V CDR1 and CDR2: DFQATT, SNEGSKA (reference sequence). The CDR3 sequence is 15 residues long. As DNA, the CDR3 is TGCAGTGCTAGGACGCCGGGACATGAACCCCACGAGCAGTACTTC. Its protein product is CSARTPGHEPHEQYF.

This clonotype has a count of ten or more. The chain combines TRBV20-1 with TRBJ1-2; D is ambiguous. The V end was cut by 3 bases, the J end by 3 bases, with 8 bases between. Germline V gene sequence: CDR1 DFQATT, CDR2 SNEGSKA (reference sequence). This CDR3 comprises 12 residues. CDR3 nucleotide sequence: TGCAGTGCTAGGTTGGAGGACTATGGCTACACCTTC. Translated: CSARLEDYGYTF.

This chain uses TRBV9 with TRBJ2-1, with a possible D match to TRBD2 (5 bases). Trimming cost V 0 bases and J 9 bases, with 10 bases left between them. Germline CDR1 reads SGDLS; CDR2 reads YYNGEE. The CDR3 extends over 13 amino acids. The CDR3 spells CASSVVSSGEQFF. The CDR3 region has the DNA TGTGCCAGCAGCGTAGTCTCCAGCGGTGAGCAGTTCTTC.

The rearrangement links TRBV6-2 or TRBV6-3 to TRBJ1-2, with no clear D. Germline V gene sequence: CDR1 MNHEY, CDR2 SVGEGT. The germline V and J ends were trimmed by 6 bases and 4 bases, with 12 bases remaining between them. The CDR3 has 13 residues. The CDR3 sequence is CASRVPESYGYTF. DNA of the CDR3: TGTGCCAGCAGGGTGCCGGAGTCCTATGGCTACACCTTC.

This clonotype was seen a handful of times. The CDR3: CASSYGTGGSYEQYF. In nucleotides, the CDR3 is TGTGCCAGCAGTTACGGGACAGGGGGTTCCTACGAGCAGTACTTC. The rearrangement joins TRBV12-3 or TRBV12-4 to TRBJ2-7; 11 bases match TRBD1. The CDR3 extends over 15 amino acids. V lost 4 bases and J lost 1; bases outside the gene matches: 3.

V is TRBV27 and J is TRBJ2-7; either TRBD1 or TRBD2 may fit D (5 bases each). V lost 8 bases and J lost 5, with 19 bases in between. CDR1 and CDR2 from the germline V gene are MNHEY and SMNVEV (reference sequence). This CDR3 is 14 amino acids long. The CDR3 loop is CASGGRGFWDEQYF. CDR3 nucleotide sequence: TGTGCCAGCGGGGGTAGAGGTTTTTGGGACGAGCAGTACTTC.

This clonotype was counted between two and nine times. V and J are TRBV5-1 and TRBJ2-5, with TRBD1 matching 7 bases. The J segment lost 0 bases and the V segment lost 1 base, leaving 9 bases of the junction unmatched. Germline V gene data show CDR1 as SGHRS and CDR2 as YFSETQ. The CDR3 spans 17 residues. CDR3 sequence: CASSLSLSTGDQETQYF. CDR3 in DNA: TGCGCCAGCAGCTTGTCCCTTAGTACAGGGGACCAAGAGACCCAGTACTTC.

At least ten counts were recorded for this clonotype. The chain joins TRBV27 to TRBJ1-5, with 8 bases aligning to TRBD1. The CDR3 runs to 14 residues. Per the germline V gene, CDR1 is MNHEY and CDR2 is SMNVEV (reference sequence). V was pared by 3 bases and J by 6 bases, with 4 bases of the junction left unmatched. In DNA form, the CDR3 reads TGTGCCAGCAGTTTGGCAGGGGGCGGTCAGCCCCAGCATTTT. Its protein product is CASSLAGGGQPQHF.

The rearrangement joins TRBV15 to TRBJ1-5; no definite D call. The CDR3 contains 17 residues. Germline V gives CDR1 LNHNV, CDR2 YYDKDF (reference sequence). The V and J ends lost 2 bases and 0 bases respectively, with 14 bases between them. The CDR3 nucleotides are TGTGCCACCAGCAGATCCCGGGCCACGTATAGCAATCAGCCCCAGCATTTT. It codes for CATSRSRATYSNQPQHF.

The chain couples TRBV7-9 to TRBJ2-6, with 7 bases lining up with TRBD1. Unmatched junction bases numbered 8, after V lost 5 bases and J lost 1 base. This CDR3 is 17 amino acids long. Germline V gene data show CDR1 as SEHNR and CDR2 as FQNEAQ (reference sequence). This chain's CDR3 is CASSPTGIKSGANVLTF. CDR3 bases: TGTGCCAGCAGCCCGACAGGGATAAAATCTGGGGCCAACGTCCTGACTTTC. The variable domain in full, completed from reference TRBV7-9 and TRBJ2-6, reads DTGVSQNPRHKITKRGQNVTFRCDPISEHNRLYWYRQTLGQGPEFLTYFQNEAQLEKSRLLSDRFSAERPKGSFSTLEIQRTEQGDSAMYLCASSPTGIKSGANVLTFGAGSRLTVL.

The J gene is TRBJ2-3, the V gene TRBV9; TRBD2 aligns across 11 bases. The junction had 15 bases not matched to a gene; V was cut back by 0 bases and J by 0 bases. Germline V gives CDR1 SGDLS, CDR2 YYNGEE. This CDR3 region has 21 residues. The CDR3 bases are TGTGCCAGCAGCGTAGGGGGTGCGCTAGCGGGGGGCGCAGCTAGCACAGATACGCAGTATTTT. Translating gives CASSVGGALAGGAASTDTQYF.

This clonotype was observed a few times. The DNA for the CDR3 is TGTGCCAGCAGTGAAGAACGATGGATCCCCTCCTACGAGCAGTACTTC. Its translation: CASSEERWIPSYEQYF. This chain links TRBV6-1 with TRBJ2-7; D is undetermined. Trimming removed 1 base from V and 0 bases from J, with 13 bases in between. Germline values: CDR1 MNHNS, CDR2 SASEGT. The CDR3 is 16 amino acids.

The chain recombines TRBV19 with TRBJ1-1; D is perhaps TRBD1 (5 bases). Trimming took off 5 bases at V and 6 bases at J, with 13 bases between the two ends. This CDR3 has 13 residues. Germline loops: CDR1 LNHDA, CDR2 SQIVND (reference sequence). CDR3 sequence reads: CASSPVGGAEAFF. CDR3 DNA sequence: TGTGCCAGTAGTCCAGTGGGGGGAGCTGAAGCTTTCTTT.

V gene TRBV3-1 combines with J gene TRBJ1-1, with a tentative D call TRBD1 (5 bases). The germline V gene has CDR1 LGHDT and CDR2 YNNKEL (reference sequence). The V end was cut by 0 bases, the J end by 4 bases, with 15 bases between. The CDR3 length is 16 residues. The CDR3 DNA reads TGTGCCAGCAGCCAAGAGGCAGGGCGGGGGAGCACTGAAGCTTTCTTT. It specifies CASSQEAGRGSTEAFF.

This clonotype appeared a few times. This chain uses TRBV6-1 with TRBJ2-1; 7 bases line up with TRBD2. In germline, CDR1 is MNHNS, CDR2 SASEGT. The CDR3 spans 15 residues. V shed 1 base, J shed 4 bases, and the junction held 4 bases outside the gene matches. The CDR3, as DNA: TGTGCCAGCAGTGAAGAACTAGCGAGGTACAATGAGCAGTTCTTC. This translates into CASSEELARYNEQFF.

The chain is built from TRBV5-1 and TRBJ2-6; TRBD1 aligns across 8 bases. This CDR3 comprises 19 residues. The V segment lost 0 bases and the J segment 0 bases; nucleotides outside the gene matches: 8. Germline V CDR1 and CDR2: SGHRS, YFSETQ. CDR3 protein: CASSLEDGTGYSGANVLTF. The CDR3 nucleotides are TGCGCCAGCAGCTTGGAAGATGGGACAGGTTACTCTGGGGCCAACGTCCTGACTTTC.

The chain is built from TRBV5-6 and TRBJ2-7, with D perhaps TRBD2 (6 bases). The CDR3 covers 15 residues. V lost 1 base and J lost 0, with 11 bases in between. Germline CDR1 reads SGHDT; CDR2 reads YYEEEE. The CDR3 bases are TGTGCCAGCAGCTTGTGGAGGGGCAGCTCCTACGAGCAGTACTTC. Its translation: CASSLWRGSSYEQYF.

This clonotype has a count of ten or more. The chain links TRBV15 to TRBJ2-6; the match to TRBD1 covers 7 bases. V lost 0 bases, J lost 1 base, and 0 bases stayed unmatched. Germline CDR1 reads LNHNV; CDR2 reads YYDKDF (reference sequence). CDR3 length: 16 residues. The CDR3 sequence is CATSREQGSGANVLTF. CDR3 nucleotides: TGTGCCACCAGCAGAGAACAGGGGTCTGGGGCCAACGTCCTGACTTTC.

Only a few counts were recorded for this clonotype. The chain combines TRBV27 with TRBJ2-1; 8 nucleotides align to TRBD2. The CDR3 covers 16 residues. Trimming removed 3 bases from V and 6 bases from J; junction bases left unmatched: 10. Germline lookup yields CDR1 MNHEY and CDR2 SMNVEV (reference sequence). The CDR3 protein is CASSFPGGAGGNEQFF. The CDR3 DNA is TGTGCCAGCAGTTTCCCGGGGGGTGCGGGAGGCAATGAGCAGTTCTTC.

The V call is TRBV3-1, the J call TRBJ1-3; the match to TRBD1 covers 9 bases. From germline, CDR1 is LGHDT and CDR2 YNNKEL (reference sequence). The CDR3 extends over 14 amino acids. With V trimmed by 8 bases and J by 8 bases, 10 bases remained unmatched. Here the CDR3 reads CASSKRDRVDTIYF. The CDR3 DNA is TGTGCCAGCTCCAAGCGGGACAGGGTAGACACCATATATTTT.

This clonotype was seen a few times. This chain links TRBV7-9 with TRBJ2-2, with D hard to call. V gave up 6 bases and J gave up 7 bases, with 12 bases separating them. Germline V gene data show CDR1 as SEHNR and CDR2 as FQNEAQ (reference sequence). This CDR3 spans 13 amino acids. Here the CDR3 reads CASSYSPVGELFF. CDR3 nucleotides: TGTGCCAGCAGTTACTCCCCAGTCGGGGAGCTGTTTTTT. Looking up the rest from reference TRBV7-9 and TRBJ2-2 gives the full variable domain: DTGVSQNPRHKITKRGQNVTFRCDPISEHNRLYWYRQTLGQGPEFLTYFQNEAQLEKSRLLSDRFSAERPKGSFSTLEIQRTEQGDSAMYLCASSYSPVGELFFGEGSRLTVL.

The chain recombines TRBV11-3 with TRBJ2-3, with 12 bases matching TRBD2. The CDR3 sequence is 16 residues long. The V segment lost 5 bases and the J segment 0 bases; nucleotides outside the gene matches: 3. Germline values: CDR1 SGHNT, CDR2 YENEEA. The CDR3 loop reads CASSLGLAGSTDTQYF. The CDR3 nucleotides are TGTGCCAGCAGCCTAGGACTAGCGGGAAGCACAGATACGCAGTATTTT.